This T cell receptor beta chain derives from a study of blood T cells in healthy people across ages. CDR3 length: 16 amino acids. This clonotype was detected only a few times. With a J-beta primer mix and a sample-barcoded 5' primer, a second PCR ran roughly 6 to 11 cycles. TCRdb independently ran MiXCR on the 5' RACE reads; one entry per CDR3 protein. The sample consists of some 800,000 distinct CDR3 sequences, just under 25% of them appearing once. In addition, the sample was reused for a study of T cells of mothers and their children.

This TCR was recovered from a boy younger than 18 in good health. The sample consisted of blood. This sequence joins TRBV21-1 and TRBJ2-5; TRBD1 is the table's D call, not checked against the DNA. TRBV21-1 is a documented pseudogene. The DNA of the CDR3 is TGTGCCAGCAGCAAAGCGTGGAGGGGCAGGGGGCAGACCCAGTACTTC. Translating gives CASSKAWRGRGQTQYF.